This entry concerns a single T cell receptor beta chain. Antigen unknown. From germline, CDR1 is LNHDA and CDR2 SQIVND (reference sequence). The CDR3 spans 17 residues. V trimming: 3 bases; J trimming: 2 bases; junction bases outside the gene matches: 8. The data stem from a study of cytomegalovirus exposure and HLA in healthy donors. Whole-study results and caveats: CMV serostatus stood as the only immune exposure information on hand.

In the PCR, 60 Vbeta and 13 Jbeta primers were used. Here immunoSEQ multiplex PCR was the method, and the copy in TCRdb shows in-frame clones only, minus some. The sample includes 90,000 to 150,000 clones, under 90% of them seen just once. The origin of this receptor is a woman between 35 and 50 years old in good health and CMV-seronegative. The material sequenced was PBMCs. The chain combines TRBV19 with TRBJ2-1; 9 bases align to TRBD2. CDR3: CASSIRPPSGAYNEQFF. CDR3 nucleotides: TGTGCCAGTAGTATCCGACCACCTAGCGGGGCCTACAATGAGCAGTTCTTC. The variable domain in full, with the rest retrieved from reference TRBV19 and TRBJ2-1, is DGGITQSPKYLFRKEGQNVTLSCEQNLNHDAMYWYRQDPGQGLRLIYYSQIVNDFQKGDIAEGYSVSREKKESFPLTVTSAQKNPTAFYLCASSIRPPSGAYNEQFFGPGTRLTVL.